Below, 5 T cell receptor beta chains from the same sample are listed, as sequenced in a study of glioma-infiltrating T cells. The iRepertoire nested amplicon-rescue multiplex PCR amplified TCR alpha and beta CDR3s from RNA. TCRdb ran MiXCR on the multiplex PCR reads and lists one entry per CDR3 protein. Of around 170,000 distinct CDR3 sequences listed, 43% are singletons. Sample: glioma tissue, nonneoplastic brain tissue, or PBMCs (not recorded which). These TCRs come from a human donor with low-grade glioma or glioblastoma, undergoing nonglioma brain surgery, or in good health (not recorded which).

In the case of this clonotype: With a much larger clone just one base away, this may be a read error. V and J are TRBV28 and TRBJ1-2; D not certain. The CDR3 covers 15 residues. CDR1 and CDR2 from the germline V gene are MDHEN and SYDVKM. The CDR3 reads CASSLSRRPPYVYTF. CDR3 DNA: TGTGCCAGCAGTTTATCGCGGAGGCCCCCGTATGTCTACACCTTC.

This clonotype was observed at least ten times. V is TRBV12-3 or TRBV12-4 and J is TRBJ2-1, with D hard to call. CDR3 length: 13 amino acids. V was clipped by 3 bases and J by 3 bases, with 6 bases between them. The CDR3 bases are TGTGCCAGCAGTTTTGGATTCTACAATGAGCAGTTCTTC. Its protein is CASSFGFYNEQFF.

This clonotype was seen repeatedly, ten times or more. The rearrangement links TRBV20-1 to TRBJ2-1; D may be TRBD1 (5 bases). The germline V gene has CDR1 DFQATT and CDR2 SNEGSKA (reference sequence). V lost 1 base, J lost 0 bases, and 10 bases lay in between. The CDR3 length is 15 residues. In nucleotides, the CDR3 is TGCAGTGCTAGAGGGACACCAAGCTCCTACAATGAGCAGTTCTTC. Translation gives CSARGTPSSYNEQFF.

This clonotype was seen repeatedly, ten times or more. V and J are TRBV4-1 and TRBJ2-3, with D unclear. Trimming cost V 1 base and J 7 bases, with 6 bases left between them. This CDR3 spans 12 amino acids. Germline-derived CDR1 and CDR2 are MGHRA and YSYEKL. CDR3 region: CASSQVGNTQYF. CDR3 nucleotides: TGCGCCAGCAGCCAAGTTGGGAATACGCAGTATTTT.

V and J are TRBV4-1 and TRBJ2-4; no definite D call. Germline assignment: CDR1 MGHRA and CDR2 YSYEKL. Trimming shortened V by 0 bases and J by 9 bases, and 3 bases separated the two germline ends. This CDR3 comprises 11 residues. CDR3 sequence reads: CASSQDSIQYF. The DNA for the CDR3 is TGCGCCAGCAGCCAAGACAGCATTCAGTACTTC.